This T cell receptor beta chain comes out of a study of early T cells in non-severe SARS-CoV-2 infection. In the study overall: Bulk RNA isolated from unsorted whole blood underwent sequencing; chains were not paired.

Trimming cost V 3 bases and J 2 bases; bases outside gene matches: 5. Per the germline V gene, CDR1 is LNHDA and CDR2 is SQIVND (reference sequence). This CDR3 has 15 residues. This clonotype showed up many times. Its specificity is not known. From the 5' RACE reads, TCRdb called clonotypes with MiXCR, one entry per CDR3 protein. This table holds roughly 40,000 distinct CDR3 sequences, around 5.7% found once. Study conclusions and caveats: Matching against VDJdb likely underestimated virus-specific expansions, favoring anti-spike CD8.

The clonotype comes from an adult who was a healthcare worker with PCR-confirmed SARS-CoV-2 infection or an uninfected control (not recorded which). The source material was whole blood. J is TRBJ2-3 and V is TRBV19, with 7 nucleotides matching TRBD1. The DNA for the CDR3 is TGTGCCAGTAGTATGGGACAGCGTTCCACAGATACGCAGTATTTT. It codes for CASSMGQRSTDTQYF.